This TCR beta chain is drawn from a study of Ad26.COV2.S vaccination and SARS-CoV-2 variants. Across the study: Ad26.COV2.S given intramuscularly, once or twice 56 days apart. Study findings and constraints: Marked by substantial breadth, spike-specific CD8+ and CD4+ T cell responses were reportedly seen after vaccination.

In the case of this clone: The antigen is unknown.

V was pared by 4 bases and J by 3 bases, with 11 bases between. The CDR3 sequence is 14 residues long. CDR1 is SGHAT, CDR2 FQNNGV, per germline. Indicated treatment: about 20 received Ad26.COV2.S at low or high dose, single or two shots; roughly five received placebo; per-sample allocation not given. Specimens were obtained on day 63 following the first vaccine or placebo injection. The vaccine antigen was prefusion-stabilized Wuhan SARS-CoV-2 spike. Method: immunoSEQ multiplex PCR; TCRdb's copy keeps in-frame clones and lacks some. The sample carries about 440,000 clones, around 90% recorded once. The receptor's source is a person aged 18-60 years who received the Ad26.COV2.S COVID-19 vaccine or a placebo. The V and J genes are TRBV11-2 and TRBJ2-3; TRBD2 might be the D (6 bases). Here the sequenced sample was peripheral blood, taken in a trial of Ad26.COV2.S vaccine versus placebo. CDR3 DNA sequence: TGTGCCAGCAGCTCACGACTAGTGACAGATACGCAGTATTTT. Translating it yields CASSSRLVTDTQYF.